A single sample gave rise to the 30 T cell receptor beta chains below, sequenced in a study of blood T cell repertoires in COVID-19. Sequenced by immunoSEQ multiplex PCR; TCRdb stores in-frame clones only, minus some. The data contain approximately 76,000 clones, 82% of them singletons. The sample taken for sequencing was peripheral blood. All receptors come from a man over 45 with acute or convalescent COVID-19.

V usage is TRBV27 and J usage is TRBJ2-1; D gene uncertain. The germline CDR1 and CDR2 sequences are MNHEY and SMNVEV (reference sequence). V dropped 4 bases and J dropped 0 bases, with 10 bases sitting between them. The CDR3 consists of 15 residues. CDR3: CASSSALSSYNEQFF. The CDR3 DNA reads as TGTGCCAGCAGTTCCGCACTGAGCTCCTACAATGAGCAGTTCTTC.

The rearrangement joins TRBV19 to TRBJ1-1; TRBD1 agrees at 9 bases. Germline V gene lookup returns CDR1 LNHDA and CDR2 SQIVND (reference sequence). J gave up 6 bases and V 5 bases, and 7 bases lay outside the gene matches. The CDR3 has 14 amino acids. CDR3 protein: CASSPGTGRPEAFF. CDR3 coding DNA: TGTGCCAGTAGTCCCGGGACAGGGAGACCTGAAGCTTTCTTT.

The sample holds one count of this clone. Within the sample, other DNA sequences also encode this same CDR3. This sequence joins TRBV7-2 and TRBJ2-6; D is undetermined. The CDR3 sequence is 15 residues long. V shed 1 base and J shed 4 bases, with 8 bases lying between them. CDR1 is SGHTA, CDR2 FQGNSA, per germline. Written as DNA, the CDR3 is TGTGCCAGCAGCTTAGGAGGCTCGGGGGCCAACGTCCTGACTTTC. Its protein is CASSLGGSGANVLTF.

The chain combines TRBV13 with TRBJ1-4; D gene unclear. V dropped 2 bases and J dropped 6 bases, with 7 bases sitting between them. Germline loops: CDR1 PRHDT, CDR2 FYEKMQ (reference sequence). CDR3 length: 13 residues. CDR3 amino acids: CASSLRPDEKLFF. The CDR3, as DNA: TGTGCCAGCAGCTTACGCCCAGATGAAAAACTGTTTTTT.

The genes are TRBV5-1 and TRBJ2-1, with 7 bases matching TRBD1. J gave up 6 bases and V 4 bases, and 4 bases lay outside the gene matches. The length of the CDR3 is 13 residues. Germline V gene lookup returns CDR1 SGHRS and CDR2 YFSETQ. CDR3 region: CASSPTGFNEQFF. The CDR3 DNA is TGCGCCAGCAGCCCGACAGGGTTCAATGAGCAGTTCTTC.

The chain has TRBV5-4 and TRBJ1-2, with 7 bases that match TRBD1. The germline CDR1 and CDR2 sequences are SGHNT and YYREEE (reference sequence). V trimming: 4 bases; J trimming: 8 bases; junction bases outside the gene matches: 8. This CDR3 comprises 13 residues. CDR3 in amino acids: CASSTTGLGGYTF. The CDR3, as DNA: TGTGCCAGCAGCACGACAGGGCTGGGAGGCTACACCTTC.

V is TRBV15 and J is TRBJ1-5; no reliable D call. V lost 0 bases to trimming and J lost 4 bases, with 10 bases between them. CDR3 length: 15 residues. Germline CDR1 and CDR2: LNHNV and YYDKDF (reference sequence). This chain's CDR3 is CATSRDKGVNQPQHF. CDR3 DNA sequence: TGTGCCACCAGCAGAGATAAGGGAGTAAATCAGCCCCAGCATTTT.

The chain recombines TRBV7-2 with TRBJ2-7; 9 bases agree with TRBD2. This CDR3 has 14 amino acids. Germline-derived CDR1 and CDR2 are SGHTA and FQGNSA. The J segment lost 3 bases and the V segment lost 2 bases, leaving 2 bases of the junction unmatched. In DNA, the CDR3 is TGTGCCAGCAGCTTAAATAGCGGGGGCTACGAGCAGTACTTC. Its protein product is CASSLNSGGYEQYF.

The chain carries TRBV9 and TRBJ1-4; D might be TRBD1 (5 bases). Per germline, CDR1 SGDLS and CDR2 YYNGEE. Trimming removed 0 bases from V and 8 bases from J, with 14 bases in between. This CDR3 is 15 amino acids long. The CDR3, as DNA: TGTGCCAGCAGCGTAGTCGGGGGAACGGGGGAAAAACTGTTTTTT. Protein: CASSVVGGTGEKLFF.

This chain connects TRBV19 to TRBJ1-3; D uncertain. The V and J ends lost 5 bases and 0 bases respectively, with 17 bases between them. Germline V gene data show CDR1 as LNHDA and CDR2 as SQIVND (reference sequence). This CDR3 has 17 amino acids. CDR3 amino acids: CASSVLGVPSSGNTIYF. The CDR3 nucleotides are TGTGCCAGTAGTGTCCTCGGGGTACCTAGCTCTGGAAACACCATATATTTT.

The rearrangement joins TRBV7-5 to TRBJ1-1. TRBV7-5 is annotated as a pseudogene. CDR3 length: 16 residues. CDR3 sequence reads: CARSLVCSGLNTEAFF. CDR3 sequence (DNA): TGTGCCAGAAGCTTAGTTTGCTCCGGTCTGAACACTGAAGCTTTCTTT.

This clone was found a few times. The chain has TRBV28 and TRBJ1-5; 7 bases line up with TRBD1. Germline V gene lookup returns CDR1 MDHEN and CDR2 SYDVKM. CDR3 length: 15 amino acids. Trimming removed 5 bases from V and 6 bases from J; junction bases left unmatched: 10. This CDR3 reads CASSMDGGQLQPQHF. DNA of the CDR3: TGTGCCAGCAGTATGGATGGGGGACAGCTTCAGCCCCAGCATTTT.

The gene calls are TRBV5-1 and TRBJ2-1; 7 nucleotides align to TRBD2. Germline V gene sequence: CDR1 SGHRS, CDR2 YFSETQ. The V gene end was trimmed by 0 bases and the J gene end by 0 bases; junction bases not matched to a gene: 9. The CDR3 spans 18 residues. The CDR3 nucleotides read TGCGCCAGCAGCTTGGTTCGGCTAGCGGTGAGCTCCTACAATGAGCAGTTCTTC. Protein product: CASSLVRLAVSSYNEQFF.

DNA of the CDR3: TGTGCCAGCAGCTTATCGGACAGGGGCAACTATGGCTACACCTTC. Encoded protein: CASSLSDRGNYGYTF. The gene calls are TRBV11-2 and TRBJ1-2; 9 nucleotides line up with TRBD1. J gave up 2 bases and V 2 bases, and 3 bases lay outside the gene matches. The CDR3 totals 15 residues. Germline loops: CDR1 SGHAT, CDR2 FQNNGV.

The rearrangement joins TRBV5-1 to TRBJ2-7; TRBD1 might be the D (6 bases). V lost 0 bases and J 0 bases, leaving 10 bases between the germline ends. Germline V gene data show CDR1 as SGHRS and CDR2 as YFSETQ. This CDR3 spans 15 amino acids. This CDR3 is CASSLGGTPSYEQYF. The CDR3 coding sequence is TGCGCCAGCAGCTTGGGGGGGACACCCTCCTACGAGCAGTACTTC.

V gene TRBV11-2 combines with J gene TRBJ2-2; TRBD1 matches at 10 bases. Germline CDR1 SGHAT, CDR2 FQNNGV. The CDR3 consists of 15 residues. Losses at the gene ends were 5 bases for V and 7 bases for J; bases not matched to a gene: 7. CDR3 DNA sequence: TGTGCCAGCAGCATTCGGACAGGGGGAAGCGGGGAGCTGTTTTTT. Amino acid sequence: CASSIRTGGSGELFF.

This CDR3 reads CASSSTESYNSPLHF. The CDR3 DNA follows: TGTGCCAGCAGCTCGACAGAAAGCTATAATTCACCCCTCCACTTT. V is TRBV6-5 and J is TRBJ1-6, with a weak D call TRBD1 (5 bases). Germline V CDR1 and CDR2: MNHEY, SVGAGI. The CDR3 spans 15 residues. V gave up 6 bases and J gave up 3 bases, with 12 bases separating them.

The gene calls are TRBV19 and TRBJ2-3, with TRBD1 identical over 11 bases. With V trimmed by 8 bases and J by 5 bases, 3 bases remained unmatched. Per the germline V gene, CDR1 is LNHDA and CDR2 is SQIVND (reference sequence). This CDR3 spans 13 amino acids. CDR3 protein: CASSDRGQDTQYF. The CDR3 nucleotides are TGTGCCAGTTCGGACAGGGGGCAAGATACGCAGTATTTT.

V usage is TRBV5-1 and J usage is TRBJ2-2, with TRBD2 matching 7 bases. Germline loops: CDR1 SGHRS, CDR2 YFSETQ. This CDR3 is 15 amino acids long. Losses at the gene ends were 2 bases for V and 2 bases for J; bases not matched to a gene: 3. CDR3 DNA sequence: TGCGCCAGCAGCTTAGGCGGGAGTAACACCGGGGAGCTGTTTTTT. It yields the protein CASSLGGSNTGELFF.

The chain couples TRBV3-1 (or the pseudogene TRBV3-2) to TRBJ1-4; D may be TRBD1 (6 bases). V lost 4 bases and J 5 bases, leaving 17 bases between the germline ends. This CDR3 region has 16 residues. Germline V gene sequence: CDR1 LGHDT, CDR2 YNNKEL (reference sequence). In nucleotides, the CDR3 is TGTGCCAGCAGCCGACCGTTGGGAGGGGGGAATGAAAAACTGTTTTTT. It translates to CASSRPLGGGNEKLFF.

This clone was found once. This chain links TRBV11-2 with TRBJ1-6; D unclear. Between the trimmed V and J ends, which lost 1 base and 7 bases, there was a span of 11 bases. Germline values: CDR1 SGHAT, CDR2 FQNNGV. The CDR3 covers 15 residues. Written as DNA, the CDR3 is TGTGCCAGCAGCTTAGGAGGGTCCCTCAATTCACCCCTCCACTTT. It yields the protein CASSLGGSLNSPLHF.

The rearrangement links TRBV18 to TRBJ2-1; the D is unclear. Germline CDR1 reads KGHSH; CDR2 reads LQKENI. This CDR3 is 14 amino acids long. V dropped 4 bases and J dropped 3 bases, with 10 bases sitting between them. The CDR3 DNA reads as TGTGCCAGCTCACTACTTGGTAACTACAATGAGCAGTTCTTC. It codes for CASSLLGNYNEQFF.

The V and J genes are TRBV4-1 and TRBJ1-1; TRBD1 matches at 11 bases. The CDR3 runs 19 residues. V was clipped by 1 base and J by 2 bases; unmatched bases: 12. Germline V gene lookup returns CDR1 MGHRA and CDR2 YSYEKL. CDR3 amino acids: CASSQVGQGGPIKNTEAFF. The CDR3 region has the DNA TGCGCCAGCAGCCAAGTGGGACAGGGGGGCCCGATTAAAAACACTGAAGCTTTCTTT.

This clone occurred a few times. The gene calls are TRBV27 and TRBJ1-2; D possibly corresponds to TRBD1 (6 bases). Trimming removed 1 base at V and 2 bases at J, with 8 bases between. CDR1 is MNHEY, CDR2 SMNVEV, per germline (reference sequence). The CDR3 runs 14 residues. The CDR3 loop is CASSLYQGNYGYTF. In DNA, the CDR3 is TGTGCCAGCAGTTTATACCAGGGGAACTATGGCTACACCTTC.

The chain is built from TRBV5-1 and TRBJ2-2; D might be TRBD1 (5 bases). Trimming stripped 0 bases from V and 6 bases from J, with 12 bases between. Germline CDR1 is SGHRS and CDR2 is YFSETQ. The CDR3 loop spans 15 amino acids. Here the CDR3 DNA reads TGCGCCAGCAGCTTGGAGGGGCGAGACGCCGGGGAGCTGTTTTTT. Its protein is CASSLEGRDAGELFF.

The CDR3 DNA reads TGTGCCAGCAGCTTAGAGGTGAACACTGAAGCTTTCTTT. Amino acids: CASSLEVNTEAFF. The V gene is TRBV5-8, the J gene TRBJ1-1; D is ambiguous. V lost 2 bases and J lost 0, with 5 bases in between. Germline V gene sequence: CDR1 SGHTS, CDR2 YDEGEE. The CDR3 consists of 13 residues. Based on the CDR3 plus reference TRBV5-8 and TRBJ1-1, the full variable domain is EAGVTQSPTHLIKTRGQQATLRCSPISGHTSVYWYQQALGLGLQFLLWYDEGEERNRGNFPPRFSGRQFPNYSSELNVNALELEDSALYLCASSLEVNTEAFFGQGTRLTVV.

The chain couples TRBV7-2 to TRBJ2-3; maybe TRBD2 (6 bases). V lost 6 bases and J lost 1, with 8 bases in between. The CDR3 is 13 residues long. In germline, CDR1 is SGHTA, CDR2 FQGNSA. For the CDR3, the DNA is TGTGCCAGCAGTATAGCGGGCACAGATACGCAGTATTTT. This sequence encodes CASSIAGTDTQYF.

The chain couples TRBV3-1 (or the pseudogene TRBV3-2) to TRBJ1-1, with unresolved D. CDR3 length: 16 amino acids. Germline V CDR1 and CDR2: LGHDT, YNNKEL (reference sequence). V was pared by 1 base and J by 4 bases, with 16 bases between. The DNA for the CDR3 is TGTGCCAGCAGCCAAGTACTAAGGAAAAGAGGCACTGAAGCTTTCTTT. This codes for CASSQVLRKRGTEAFF.

V and J are TRBV12-3 or TRBV12-4 and TRBJ2-7; 7 nucleotides line up with TRBD1. The CDR3 sequence is 13 residues long. J lost 3 bases, V lost 5 bases, and 4 bases had no gene match. The CDR3 loop is CASSAGTDYEQYF. In nucleotides, the CDR3 is TGTGCCAGCAGTGCCGGGACAGACTACGAGCAGTACTTC.

The chain carries TRBV19 and TRBJ1-2; 10 nucleotides agree with TRBD1. The V gene end was trimmed by 5 bases and the J gene end by 2 bases; junction bases not matched to a gene: 2. The germline V gene encodes CDR1 LNHDA and CDR2 SQIVND (reference sequence). The CDR3 has 14 residues. The CDR3 nucleotides are TGTGCCAGTAGTCCGGGACAGGGGAACTATGGCTACACCTTC. It encodes CASSPGQGNYGYTF.